This T cell receptor (beta chain) is drawn from a study of OX40 agonist ivuxolimab in advanced cancers. Study at large: With a range of roughly 20 to 80, age averaged roughly 61 years, and about 83% were male. Study-wide points: Low clonal expansion, among the lowest seen, marked partial responders at 0.1-3.0 mg/kg.

Germline CDR1 and CDR2: GTSNPN and SVGIG (reference sequence). The V gene lost 8 bases and the J gene lost 4 bases, with 20 bases spanning the gap. This CDR3 contains 14 residues. About this clone: The antigen is unknown.

Sequencing was performed with immunoSEQ multiplex PCR; in TCRdb, only in-frame clones are kept and a portion is missing. The table lists fewer than 100,000 clones, 89% of them singletons. The input for sequencing was CD4+ or CD8+ T cells sorted from blood, taken in a trial of the OX40 agonist ivuxolimab. V and J are TRBV30 and TRBJ1-1; possible D gene TRBD1, 5 bases. The TCR sequence derives from an adult with an advanced solid tumor such as melanoma, head and neck, liver or kidney cancer. The CDR3 region has the DNA TGTGCCCGGCAAAATGGGGGATCGGGCACTGAAGCTTTCTTT. Translating gives CARQNGGSGTEAFF. The full variable domain, completed using reference TRBV30 and TRBJ1-1, is SQTIHQWPATLVQPVGSPLSLECTVEGTSNPNLYWYRQAAGRGLQLLFYSVGIGQISSEVPQNLSASRPQDRQFILSSKKLLLSDSGFYLCARQNGGSGTEAFFGQGTRLTVV.